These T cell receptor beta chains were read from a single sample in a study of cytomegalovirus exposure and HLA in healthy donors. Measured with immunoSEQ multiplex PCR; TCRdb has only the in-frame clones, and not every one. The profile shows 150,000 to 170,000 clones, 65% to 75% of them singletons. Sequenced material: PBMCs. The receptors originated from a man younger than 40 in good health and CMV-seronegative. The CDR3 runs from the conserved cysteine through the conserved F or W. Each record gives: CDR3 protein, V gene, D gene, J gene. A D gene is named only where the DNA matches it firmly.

cdr3_aa: CASSDGGGWSGELFF
v_call: TRBV2
d_call: TRBD2
j_call: TRBJ2-2

cdr3_aa: CAIKEQGGNTIYF
v_call: TRBV10-3
d_call: .
j_call: TRBJ1-3

cdr3_aa: CASSVTVTGELFF
v_call: TRBV9
d_call: .
j_call: TRBJ2-2

cdr3_aa: CASGRSSNQPQHF
v_call: TRBV27
d_call: .
j_call: TRBJ1-5

cdr3_aa: CASSPPGGNEQFF
v_call: TRBV9
d_call: TRBD2
j_call: TRBJ2-1

cdr3_aa: CASRGLGSQETQYF
v_call: TRBV5-6
d_call: .
j_call: TRBJ2-5

cdr3_aa: CASSPSSGGYEQYF
v_call: TRBV5-1
d_call: TRBD2
j_call: TRBJ2-7

cdr3_aa: CASSLAGGQETQYF
v_call: TRBV5-1
d_call: TRBD1
j_call: TRBJ2-5

cdr3_aa: CASSLAGQSYEQYF
v_call: TRBV14
d_call: .
j_call: .

cdr3_aa: CASSLIPGSNQPQHF
v_call: TRBV5-1
d_call: .
j_call: TRBJ1-5

cdr3_aa: CASRDQRTITDTQYF
v_call: TRBV28
d_call: .
j_call: TRBJ2-3

cdr3_aa: CASSQQPAGQPQQYF
v_call: TRBV6-1
d_call: .
j_call: TRBJ2-7

cdr3_aa: CATSKETPGLEQYF
v_call: TRBV15
d_call: .
j_call: TRBJ2-7

cdr3_aa: CASSQDYAREDGLFF
v_call: TRBV4-3
d_call: .
j_call: TRBJ1-4

cdr3_aa: CATSIYTKETQYF
v_call: TRBV15
d_call: .
j_call: TRBJ2-5

cdr3_aa: CASSSALKTGPANTGELFF
v_call: TRBV28
d_call: .
j_call: TRBJ2-2

cdr3_aa: CASRTTGTGAYEQYF
v_call: TRBV28
d_call: TRBD1
j_call: TRBJ2-7

cdr3_aa: CASSLGLAGDTQYF
v_call: TRBV11-2
d_call: TRBD2
j_call: TRBJ2-3

cdr3_aa: CASSPDRVPAEAFF
v_call: TRBV6-5
d_call: TRBD1
j_call: TRBJ1-1

cdr3_aa: CASSRFGQEGEKLFF
v_call: TRBV7-2
d_call: TRBD1
j_call: TRBJ1-4

cdr3_aa: CASSLDLETRALHF
v_call: TRBV5-1
d_call: .
j_call: TRBJ1-6

cdr3_aa: CASSLEGGNSPLHF
v_call: TRBV27
d_call: .
j_call: TRBJ1-6

cdr3_aa: CAWGAPEAFF
v_call: TRBV30
d_call: .
j_call: TRBJ1-1

cdr3_aa: CASSQDTGGGQPQHF
v_call: TRBV4-3
d_call: .
j_call: TRBJ1-5

cdr3_aa: CASNKERTYSGSLQETQYF
v_call: TRBV7-3
d_call: TRBD2
j_call: TRBJ2-5

cdr3_aa: CASSLSQGQGQPQHF
v_call: TRBV28
d_call: TRBD1
j_call: TRBJ1-5

cdr3_aa: CASRPDRNTGELFF
v_call: TRBV7-8
d_call: .
j_call: TRBJ2-2

cdr3_aa: CASSDWLAGEQFF
v_call: TRBV6-4
d_call: TRBD2
j_call: TRBJ2-1

cdr3_aa: CASSQDIAGLDEKLFF
v_call: TRBV4-3
d_call: .
j_call: TRBJ1-4

cdr3_aa: CASSSDPSGGYTGELFF
v_call: TRBV5-6
d_call: TRBD2
j_call: TRBJ2-2

cdr3_aa: CASRRGLSGANVLTF
v_call: TRBV5-1
d_call: .
j_call: TRBJ2-6

cdr3_aa: CASSLLRQRVTEAFF
v_call: TRBV11-2
d_call: .
j_call: TRBJ1-1

cdr3_aa: CASSRHRGEQYF
v_call: TRBV5-1
d_call: TRBD1
j_call: TRBJ2-7

cdr3_aa: CASSLGQGSYNEQFF
v_call: TRBV7-2
d_call: TRBD1
j_call: TRBJ2-1

cdr3_aa: CSVESQGAGTEAFF
v_call: TRBV29-1
d_call: TRBD1
j_call: TRBJ1-1

cdr3_aa: CASSQAGGQAYEQYF
v_call: TRBV4-1
d_call: TRBD1
j_call: .

cdr3_aa: CASSLGTGMNTEAFF
v_call: TRBV5-1
d_call: TRBD1
j_call: TRBJ1-1

cdr3_aa: CADLRSSGANVLTF
v_call: TRBV4-2
d_call: .
j_call: TRBJ2-6

cdr3_aa: CASSPGQGGSQPQHF
v_call: TRBV5-1
d_call: TRBD1
j_call: TRBJ1-5

cdr3_aa: CAWSLAWDRDNGEQFF
v_call: TRBV30
d_call: TRBD1
j_call: TRBJ2-1

cdr3_aa: CASSPDRYQPQHF
v_call: TRBV6-5
d_call: .
j_call: TRBJ1-5

cdr3_aa: CASSYSGQGYGYTF
v_call: TRBV6-6
d_call: TRBD1
j_call: TRBJ1-2

cdr3_aa: CASSMGLGNEQYF
v_call: TRBV19
d_call: TRBD2
j_call: TRBJ2-7

cdr3_aa: CASSQDQGANNEQFF
v_call: TRBV4-1
d_call: .
j_call: TRBJ2-1

cdr3_aa: CASSLQQGYQETQYF
v_call: TRBV5-4
d_call: TRBD1
j_call: TRBJ2-5

cdr3_aa: CASSLGETYGYTF
v_call: TRBV5-1
d_call: .
j_call: TRBJ1-2

cdr3_aa: CASTNGQGSESFF
v_call: TRBV27
d_call: .
j_call: TRBJ1-1

cdr3_aa: CASSYSGAANTEAFF
v_call: TRBV6-5
d_call: .
j_call: TRBJ1-1

cdr3_aa: CASSASVNSYEQYF
v_call: TRBV6-1
d_call: .
j_call: TRBJ2-7

cdr3_aa: CASSMKGQGKGDTQYF
v_call: TRBV19
d_call: TRBD1
j_call: TRBJ2-3

cdr3_aa: CASSILPSNTGELFF
v_call: TRBV19
d_call: .
j_call: TRBJ2-2